This T cell receptor (beta chain) was identified during a study of T-cell reconstitution after alpha-beta-depleted transplantation in children. Unique molecular identifiers were incorporated when the TCRbeta library was constructed. TCRdb re-analysed the PCR reads in MiXCR, keeping a single row per CDR3 protein. The sample carries tens of thousands of distinct CDR3 sequences, roughly 4.5% recorded once. This CDR3 region has 18 residues. This clonotype was counted between two and nine times. As yet, its antigen is unknown. A much larger clonotype is one base distant, so this may be a read error. Study observations and caveats: Alpha-beta T cells present about two months after transplant were reported to originate from several hundred expanded graft clones. After one year, T-cell counts and TCRbeta diversity mostly came from new T cells. Where some patients showed high TCRbeta diversity at day 60, it came from recipient T cells and thymic progenitors that had survived.

The chain recombines TRBV12-3 or TRBV12-4 with TRBJ2-1, with D possibly matching TRBD1 (5 bases). Material: PBMCs, mostly from graft donor cells, obtained 180 days after TCRalphabeta/CD19-depleted stem cell transplant. The sequence was collected from a boy younger than two who had a stem cell transplant for acute myeloid leukemia, so the T cells may come from the graft donor. CDR3 in amino acids: CTSSSRWGSLPSYNEQFF. In DNA, the CDR3 is TGTACCAGCAGTTCTAGGTGGGGCAGTCTCCCCTCCTACAATGAGCAGTTCTTC.